This TCR beta chain was captured by sequencing in a study of blood T cell repertoires in COVID-19. About the study: T cells, B-cell-depleted T cells, or PBMCs provided the cDNA or gDNA that served as material.

Trimming shortened V by 4 bases and J by 7 bases, and 17 bases separated the two germline ends. This CDR3 region has 16 residues. Germline V gene lookup returns CDR1 LGHNA and CDR2 YSLEER. Sequenced by immunoSEQ multiplex PCR; TCRdb stores in-frame clones only, minus some. The sample records some 350,000 clones, around 89% being singletons. Participants were placed into cohorts based on the clinical history they reported. Cohort 3 recovered donors had two negative PCRs, clearance, or symptom resolution. This TCR came from a man younger than 30 who had recovered from COVID-19. What was sequenced was PBMCs or T cells enriched from blood (not recorded which). V is TRBV4-3 and J is TRBJ1-6; tentative D call: TRBD1 (6 bases). The CDR3 DNA reads TGCGCCAGCAGCCGAAACCCACAGGGCGCCAATTCACCCCTCCACTTT. The encoded protein is CASSRNPQGANSPLHF.